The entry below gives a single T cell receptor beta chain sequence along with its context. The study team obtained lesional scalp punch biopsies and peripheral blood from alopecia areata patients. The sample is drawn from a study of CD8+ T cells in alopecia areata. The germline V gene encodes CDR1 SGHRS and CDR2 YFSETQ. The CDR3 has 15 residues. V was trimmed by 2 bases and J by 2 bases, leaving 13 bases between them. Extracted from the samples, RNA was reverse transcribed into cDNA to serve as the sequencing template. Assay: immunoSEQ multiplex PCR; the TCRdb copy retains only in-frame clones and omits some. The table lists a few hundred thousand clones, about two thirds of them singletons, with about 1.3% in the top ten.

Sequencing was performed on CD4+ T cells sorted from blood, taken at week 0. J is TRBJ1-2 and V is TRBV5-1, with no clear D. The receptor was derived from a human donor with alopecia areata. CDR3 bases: TGCGCCAGCAGCTTTTTAGGCGGATCGAACTATGGCTACACCTTC. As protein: CASSFLGGSNYGYTF.